Listed here are 14 T cell receptor beta chains from one sample, sequenced in a study of CD8 T cells in Susac syndrome. Random hexamers were used to reverse transcribe an amount of about 0.45 to 1 ug RNA. TCRdb itself ran the immunoSEQ multiplex PCR reads through MiXCR, one entry per CDR3 protein. The sample shows some 120,000 distinct CDR3 sequences, approximately 94% of them seen only once. The sequencing input was CD4+ T cells from PBMCs. These receptors originate from a human donor with multiple sclerosis.

This chain connects TRBV6-5 to TRBJ2-2; D possibly corresponds to TRBD1 (5 bases). The CDR3 runs to 15 residues. Germline-derived CDR1 and CDR2 are MNHEY and SVGAGI. Between the trimmed V and J ends, which lost 4 bases and 5 bases, there was a span of 14 bases. The CDR3 region has the DNA TGTGCCAGCAGTTCCAGCCAGGGTGGTACCGGGGAGCTGTTTTTT. Its protein is CASSSSQGGTGELFF.

The rearrangement uses TRBV19 and TRBJ2-6; D is ambiguous. This CDR3 region has 15 residues. The germline gives CDR1 LNHDA, CDR2 SQIVND (reference sequence). Trimming took 2 bases from V and 4 from J, leaving 9 bases between them. The chain's CDR3 is CASSIINVGANVLTF. In nucleotides, the CDR3 is TGTGCCAGTAGTATAATCAACGTAGGGGCCAACGTCCTGACTTTC.

The genes are TRBV7-2 and TRBJ1-5, with a possible D match to TRBD1 (6 bases). This CDR3 region has 15 residues. Trimming removed 6 bases from V and 1 base from J, with 13 bases in between. The V gene's germline CDR1 is SGHTA and CDR2 FQGNSA. As DNA, the CDR3 is TGTGCCAGCAGTTATGACAGGATAAGCAATCAGCCCCAGCATTTT. It is translated as CASSYDRISNQPQHF.

The chain recombines TRBV27 with TRBJ1-2; D gene uncertain. Germline V gene data show CDR1 as MNHEY and CDR2 as SMNVEV (reference sequence). This CDR3 is built from 12 residues. V was pared by 4 bases and J by 8 bases, with 11 bases between. The CDR3 DNA reads TGTGCCAGCAGTTCTCCGGTGGGAGGCTACACCTTC. As protein: CASSSPVGGYTF.

V and J are TRBV5-6 and TRBJ2-5, with a tentative D call TRBD1 (6 bases). Trimming removed 0 bases at V and 2 bases at J, with 11 bases between. The CDR3 length is 15 residues. Per germline, CDR1 SGHDT and CDR2 YYEEEE. The chain's CDR3 is CASSLGQAGQETQYF. The CDR3 DNA reads TGTGCCAGCAGCTTGGGACAGGCAGGACAAGAGACCCAGTACTTC.

The chain employs TRBV10-3 and TRBJ1-4; D call uncertain. Germline V gene sequence: CDR1 ENHRY, CDR2 SYGVKD. Trimming took off 4 bases at V and 7 bases at J, with 10 bases between the two ends. This CDR3 has 13 amino acids. The CDR3 DNA sequence: TGTGCCATCAGTGCCCCGACGGGTGAAAAACTGTTTTTT. Translated: CAISAPTGEKLFF.

The chain carries TRBV6-5 and TRBJ1-2; 7 positions match TRBD1. J was trimmed by 7 bases and V by 6 bases; bases with no gene match: 11. CDR1 and CDR2 (germline): MNHEY, SVGAGI. This CDR3 is 14 amino acids long. CDR3 region: CASRDRWQGGGYTF. In nucleotides, the CDR3 is TGTGCCAGCAGAGATAGGTGGCAGGGGGGTGGCTACACCTTC.

The rearrangement links TRBV6-5 to TRBJ1-1; D not resolved. The CDR3 covers 15 residues. Trimming left V 0 bases short and J 1 base short, with 9 bases between. The germline V gene has CDR1 MNHEY and CDR2 SVGAGI. The CDR3: CASSYSIGKNTEAFF. The CDR3 coding sequence is TGTGCCAGCAGTTACTCGATTGGGAAGAACACTGAAGCTTTCTTT.

This chain links TRBV12-3 or TRBV12-4 with TRBJ1-5; D remains ambiguous. The CDR3 is made up of 14 amino acids. Trimming removed 6 bases at V and 0 bases at J, with 9 bases between. In DNA form, the CDR3 reads TGTGCCAGCAGCCGATCATATAGCAATCAGCCCCAGCATTTT. Amino acid sequence: CASSRSYSNQPQHF.

Only a few counts were recorded for this clonotype. The CDR3 spells CASSLDRDYEQYF. The CDR3 nucleotides read TGTGCCAGCTCTTTGGACAGGGACTACGAGCAGTACTTC. The rearrangement joins TRBV18 to TRBJ2-7; 8 bases are a match to TRBD1. The CDR3 is 13 residues long. After removal of 6 bases from V and 3 bases from J, the junction contained 4 bases not matched to a gene. CDR1 KGHSH and CDR2 LQKENI come from the germline V gene.

The chain links TRBV18 to TRBJ1-1, with TRBD1 as a possible D gene (6 bases). Trimming pared 6 bases from V and 6 bases from J, leaving 11 bases between. Germline V lookup: CDR1 KGHSH, CDR2 LQKENI. The CDR3 sequence is 12 residues long. DNA of the CDR3: TGTGCCAGCTCCGACAGGTTCGCTGAAGCTTTCTTT. Its translation: CASSDRFAEAFF.

The rearrangement links TRBV5-6 to TRBJ2-1, with TRBD1 matching over 8 bases. CDR3 length equals 16 residues. V was pared by 4 bases and J by 2 bases, with 8 bases of the junction left unmatched. Germline V gene sequence: CDR1 SGHDT, CDR2 YYEEEE. CDR3 region: CASSLVRTGPYNEQFF. CDR3 nucleotide sequence: TGTGCCAGCAGCCTAGTCCGGACAGGGCCCTACAATGAGCAGTTCTTC.

The chain has TRBV20-1 and TRBJ2-1, with 10 bases aligning to TRBD2. CDR3 length equals 14 residues. The J segment lost 5 bases and the V segment lost 5 bases, leaving 6 bases of the junction unmatched. Germline lookup yields CDR1 DFQATT and CDR2 SNEGSKA (reference sequence). The CDR3 here is CSAGSGRNHNEQFF. The DNA of the CDR3 is TGCAGTGCTGGTAGCGGGAGGAATCACAATGAGCAGTTCTTC.

The chain uses TRBV20-1 and TRBJ1-4; TRBD1 agrees at 10 bases. Germline V lookup: CDR1 DFQATT, CDR2 SNEGSKA (reference sequence). V shed 2 bases, J shed 0 bases, and the junction held 9 bases outside the gene matches. The CDR3 extends over 18 amino acids. Here the CDR3 reads CSARTGTGASATNEKLFF. For the CDR3, the DNA is TGCAGTGCTAGAACCGGGACAGGGGCAAGTGCAACTAATGAAAAACTGTTTTTT.